The subject of this entry is one T cell receptor beta chain. Its antigen remains unidentified. Per-nucleotide qualities are absent, and no much larger clonotype sits a single base away. The immunoSEQ Assay, a bias-controlled multiplex PCR, was used to amplify TCRbeta CDR3 regions from genomic DNA. On the study's bioinformatics: Nucleated cell counts per sample were estimated from amplification of reference gene primers within the assay. Sequence reads were collapsed and filtered to measure the absolute abundance of every unique TCRbeta CDR3 rearrangement. Productive Simpson clonality was computed per sample as the square root of Simpson's diversity index over productive rearrangements. TCRdb holds this immuneACCESS table with in-frame rearrangements only. Some clones are missing; in checked studies, unresolved V genes explain under half, and the rest has no known cause. That table gives V, J and clone size, and the DNA gave D and trimming. The sample table shows about 170,000 clones, and 65% to 80% are seen once. Roughly 19% of the sample belongs to the ten largest clones.

Participants in the prospective study were aged roughly 18 to 100 years, lived in under 30 United States geographic areas, and enrolled through a virtual design. In the prospective study, cohorts were assigned on the basis of participant-reported clinical history obtained from a screening survey and a study questionnaire. In the prospective study, whole blood, serum and a nasopharyngeal or oropharyngeal swab were collected from each participant by mobile phlebotomists. Prospective study participants could optionally give additional blood draws and questionnaires over an approximately 2-month period. Prospective study blood samples were shipped either frozen or at room temperature before DNA extraction. This record comes from a study of blood T cell repertoires in COVID-19 (TCRdb year 2020). With respect to the entire study: Recovered participants in ImmuneRACE Cohort 3 were defined by two consecutive negative NP/OP PCR tests, clearance by a healthcare professional, or resolution of symptoms. The samples were drawn from two sources: the first 160 participants of the ongoing ImmuneRACE study, and some 1,300 subjects contributed by 6 global collaborators. The sample metadata nearly always contained a de-identified subject ID, COVID-19 status, age in years and sex. Samples from collaborators originated in the United States, Italy and Spain and spanned both the acute and convalescent phases of COVID-19. Subjects who had been exposed to COVID-19, were actively infected with it, or had recovered from it provided the deeply sampled blood TCRbeta repertoires that made up the dataset. Where HLA class I and class II types were available, the types were taken from metadata supplied by the sample provider, not from assay-based typing. The repertoires were released in a freely available public database intended as a resource for research on the immune response to SARS-CoV-2. The prospective study material was composed of cDNA or gDNA derived from T cells, B-cell-depleted T cells, or PBMCs.

Taken from the germline V gene, the CDR1 and CDR2 loops are SGHTA and FQGNSA. Including cysteine and phenylalanine, the CDR3 has 14 amino acids. This entry keeps only the CDR3 DNA: 42 bases, framed from base 1. The germline ends are 8 bases apart after V is trimmed by 5 bases and J by 0 bases. On the study overall, not on this receptor specifically: The amount of clinical and demographic metadata varied by source and participant and was provided uncurated.

Recombination connected TRBV7-2 to TRBJ1-5; the D gene identity is not certain. The sample was PBMCs or T cells enriched from blood (not recorded which). The source is a woman in her 70s in a cohort exposed to, infected with or recovered from COVID-19 (not recorded which). The CDR3 amino acid sequence is: CASSLYYSNQPQHF. The nucleotides are TGTGCCAGCAGCCTCTACTATAGCAATCAGCCCCAGCATTTT. Reference TRBV7-2 and TRBJ1-5 proteins supply the regions before and after the CDR3; the full variable domain is: GAGVSQSPSNKVTEKGKDVELRCDPISGHTALYWYRQSLGQGLEFLIYFQGNSAPDKSGLPSDRFSAERTGGSVSTLTIQRTQQEDSAVYLCASSLYYSNQPQHFGDGTRLSIL.